This T cell receptor beta chain was captured by sequencing in a study of tumor and adjacent non-tumor tissue in lung cancer. In its sample, this clonotype was seen a few times. Its specificity is unknown. Regarding the study as a whole: TCR diversity was significantly greater in tumor than normal lung tissue.

The template was RNA from unsorted bulk tissue. The normal lung tissue was taken more than 3 cm from the tumor edge. A modified ARM-PCR protocol with three rounds of nested PCR amplified TCRbeta. TCRdb processed the multiplex PCR reads anew with MiXCR; each CDR3 protein has one entry. The table records over 100,000 distinct CDR3 sequences, around 57% of them present only once. This sequence originates from a man in his sixties with non-small cell lung cancer. The sequenced material came from distant non-tumor lung tissue.

In nucleotides, the CDR3 is TGTGCCTGGAGTGGGACTAGCGGAAACCAAGAGACCCAGTACTTC. This sequence encodes CAWSGTSGNQETQYF. The chain is built from TRBV30 and TRBJ2-5; TRBD2 matches 10 bases. V lost 1 base and J lost 0; bases outside the gene matches: 2. The CDR3 covers 15 residues. The germline CDR1 and CDR2 sequences are GTSNPN and SVGIG (reference sequence).